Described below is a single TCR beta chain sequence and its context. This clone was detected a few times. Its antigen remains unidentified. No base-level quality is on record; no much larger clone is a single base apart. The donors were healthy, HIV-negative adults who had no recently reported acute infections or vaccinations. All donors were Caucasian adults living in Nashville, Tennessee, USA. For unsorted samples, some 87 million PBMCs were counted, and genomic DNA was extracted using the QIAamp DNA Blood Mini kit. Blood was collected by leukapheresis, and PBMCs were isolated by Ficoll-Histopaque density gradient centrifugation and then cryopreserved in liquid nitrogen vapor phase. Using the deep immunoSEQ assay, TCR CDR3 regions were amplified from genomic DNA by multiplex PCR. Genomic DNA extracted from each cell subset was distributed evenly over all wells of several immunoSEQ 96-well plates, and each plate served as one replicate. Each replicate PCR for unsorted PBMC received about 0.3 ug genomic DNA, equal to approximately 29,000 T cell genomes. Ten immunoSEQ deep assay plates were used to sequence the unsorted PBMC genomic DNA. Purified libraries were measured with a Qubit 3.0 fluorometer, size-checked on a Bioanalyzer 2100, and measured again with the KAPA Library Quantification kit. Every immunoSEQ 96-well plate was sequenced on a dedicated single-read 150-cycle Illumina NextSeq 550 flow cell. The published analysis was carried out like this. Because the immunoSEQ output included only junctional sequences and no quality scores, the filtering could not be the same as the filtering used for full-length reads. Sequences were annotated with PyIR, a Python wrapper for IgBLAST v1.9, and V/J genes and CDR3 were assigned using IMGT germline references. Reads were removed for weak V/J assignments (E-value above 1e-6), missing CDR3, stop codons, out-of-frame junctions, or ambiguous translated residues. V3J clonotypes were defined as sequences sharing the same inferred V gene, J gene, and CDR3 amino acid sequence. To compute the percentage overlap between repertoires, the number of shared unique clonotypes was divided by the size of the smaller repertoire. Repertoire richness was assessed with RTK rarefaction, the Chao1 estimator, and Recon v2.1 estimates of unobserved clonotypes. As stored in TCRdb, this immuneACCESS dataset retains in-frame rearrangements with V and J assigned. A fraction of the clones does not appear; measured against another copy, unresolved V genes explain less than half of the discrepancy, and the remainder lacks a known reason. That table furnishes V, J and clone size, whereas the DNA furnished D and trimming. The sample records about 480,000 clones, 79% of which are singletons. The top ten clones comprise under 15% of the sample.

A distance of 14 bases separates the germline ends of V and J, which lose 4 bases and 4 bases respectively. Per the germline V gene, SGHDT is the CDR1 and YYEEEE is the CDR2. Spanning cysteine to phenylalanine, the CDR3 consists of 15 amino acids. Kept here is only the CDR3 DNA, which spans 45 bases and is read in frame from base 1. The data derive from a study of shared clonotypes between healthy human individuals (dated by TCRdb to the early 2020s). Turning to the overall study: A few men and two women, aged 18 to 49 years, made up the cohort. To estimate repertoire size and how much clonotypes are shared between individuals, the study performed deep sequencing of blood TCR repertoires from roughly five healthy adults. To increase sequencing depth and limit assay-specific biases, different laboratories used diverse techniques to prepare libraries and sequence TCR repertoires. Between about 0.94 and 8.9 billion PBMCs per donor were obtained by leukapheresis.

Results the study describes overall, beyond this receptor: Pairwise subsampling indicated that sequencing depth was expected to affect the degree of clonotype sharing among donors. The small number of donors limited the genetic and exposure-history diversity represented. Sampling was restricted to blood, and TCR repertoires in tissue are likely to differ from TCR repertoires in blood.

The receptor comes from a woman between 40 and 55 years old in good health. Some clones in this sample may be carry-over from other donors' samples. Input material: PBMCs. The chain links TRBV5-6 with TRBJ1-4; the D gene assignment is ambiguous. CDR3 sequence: CASSLHIGINEKLFF. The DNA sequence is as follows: TGTGCCAGCAGCCTCCACATCGGGATTAATGAAAAACTGTTTTTT.